Presented here are 25 T cell receptor beta chains from one specimen sequenced in a study of T cell clonotyping in hematopoietic cell transplantation. Produced via immunoSEQ multiplex PCR; TCRdb's table is partial and in-frame only. The data contain a few thousand clones, over 80% of them singletons. The material sequenced was PBMCs, taken at the time of graft-versus-host disease after allogeneic stem cell transplant. All receptors derive from a male patient between 60 and 69 years old who had an allogeneic stem cell transplant from a related donor, so the T cells may come from the graft donor. Some clones in this sample may be carry-over from other donors' samples.

The chain couples TRBV15 to TRBJ2-3, with D possibly being TRBD2 (5 bases). The CDR3 is made up of 16 amino acids. Germline V gene sequence: CDR1 LNHNV, CDR2 YYDKDF (reference sequence). The V and J ends lost 1 base and 3 bases respectively, with 14 bases between them. CDR3 sequence: CATSRGDRGGTDTQYF. CDR3 DNA: TGTGCCACCAGCAGAGGAGACCGAGGAGGAACAGATACGCAGTATTTT.

This clone was seen once. The chain combines TRBV7-2 with TRBJ2-1, with TRBD2 matching 7 bases. Germline values: CDR1 SGHTA, CDR2 FQGNSA. The CDR3 has 15 residues. V dropped 5 bases and J dropped 1; count of bases not matched to a gene: 5. The CDR3 is CASSRTSVSYNEQFF. The CDR3 DNA reads TGTGCCAGCAGCCGTACTAGCGTTTCCTACAATGAGCAGTTCTTC.

The chain couples TRBV4-2 to TRBJ1-5; no reliable D call. V lost 1 base to trimming and J lost 8 bases, with 9 bases between them. CDR1 is LGHNA and CDR2 is YNFKEQ in the germline V gene. This CDR3 spans 13 amino acids. CDR3 sequence reads: CASSQGVVEPQHF. The CDR3 DNA sequence: TGTGCCAGCAGCCAAGGGGTGGTGGAGCCCCAGCATTTT.

The rearrangement joins TRBV6-5 to TRBJ2-3; TRBD2 is a possible D gene (6 bases). The CDR3 contains 15 residues. The ends were cut back, 0 bases at V and 2 bases at J, with 9 bases in the middle. Per germline, CDR1 MNHEY and CDR2 SVGAGI. The CDR3 DNA sequence: TGTGCCAGCAGTTACTCGCGGGGAGCCACAGATACGCAGTATTTT. This sequence encodes CASSYSRGATDTQYF.

This clone was seen a single time. The V call is TRBV7-9, the J call TRBJ1-6; D unclear. The germline gives CDR1 SEHNR, CDR2 FQNEAQ (reference sequence). This CDR3 has 11 residues. Trimming left V 0 bases short and J 11 bases short, with 2 bases between. CDR3 region: CASSLAAPLHF. In nucleotides, the CDR3 is TGTGCCAGCAGCTTAGCGGCACCCCTCCACTTT.

This chain links TRBV5-1 with TRBJ2-1; 9 bases map to TRBD2. Germline V gives CDR1 SGHRS, CDR2 YFSETQ. V trimming: 0 bases; J trimming: 8 bases; junction bases outside the gene matches: 6. The length of the CDR3 is 15 residues. The CDR3 sequence is CASSLGAGGAYEQFF. The CDR3, as DNA: TGCGCCAGCAGCTTGGGAGCGGGGGGTGCATATGAGCAGTTCTTC.

This clone has just one count. J is TRBJ1-1 and V is TRBV6-5; tentatively, D is TRBD1 (5 bases). Germline V gives CDR1 MNHEY, CDR2 SVGAGI. This CDR3 has 15 amino acids. V gave up 2 bases and J gave up 5 bases, with 15 bases separating them. Here the CDR3 reads CASSYLSGALTEAFF. In DNA form, the CDR3 reads TGTGCCAGCAGTTACCTTTCTGGGGCGCTGACTGAAGCTTTCTTT.

The genes are TRBV7-9 and TRBJ2-5; D unresolved. The germline CDR1 and CDR2 sequences are SEHNR and FQNEAQ (reference sequence). Trimming pared 3 bases from V and 9 bases from J, leaving 20 bases between. The length of the CDR3 is 15 residues. CDR3 residues: CASSLESVSLGPQYF. The CDR3 DNA follows: TGTGCCAGCAGCTTGGAAAGTGTCAGTTTAGGGCCCCAGTACTTC.

The V gene is TRBV4-3, the J gene TRBJ2-7, with 9 bases fitting TRBD2. The CDR3 extends over 16 amino acids. Per the germline V gene, CDR1 is LGHNA and CDR2 is YSLEER. V trimming: 1 base; J trimming: 0 bases; junction bases outside the gene matches: 4. As DNA, the CDR3 is TGCGCCAGCAGCCAAGTTCCTAGCGGGGACTCCTACGAGCAGTACTTC. It translates to CASSQVPSGDSYEQYF.

The chain has TRBV18 and TRBJ1-1, with 7 nucleotides matching TRBD1. Germline V gene sequence: CDR1 KGHSH, CDR2 LQKENI. With 6 bases clipped from V and 2 bases from J, the junction kept 6 bases outside the gene matches. The CDR3 totals 14 residues. This chain's CDR3 is CASSSGQTNTEAFF. The CDR3 DNA follows: TGTGCCAGCTCGTCGGGACAGACCAACACTGAAGCTTTCTTT.

CDR3 nucleotide sequence: TGTGCCACCAAATCAGCCGGCAGTAATTCACCCCTCCACTTT. It encodes CATKSAGSNSPLHF. V and J are TRBV7-9 and TRBJ1-6; no reliable D call. In germline, CDR1 is SEHNR, CDR2 FQNEAQ (reference sequence). This CDR3 region has 14 residues. V lost 10 bases, J lost 6 bases, and 16 bases lay in between.

This clone was seen a few times. This chain uses TRBV4-2 with TRBJ1-5; D is unclear. Germline lookup yields CDR1 LGHNA and CDR2 YNFKEQ. V was trimmed by 0 bases and J by 6 bases, leaving 12 bases between them. This CDR3 is 15 amino acids long. In DNA form, the CDR3 reads TGTGCCAGCAGCCAAGATATAACAACCGGTCAGCCCCAGCATTTT. Translation gives CASSQDITTGQPQHF.

This clone appeared once. The V call is TRBV7-4, the J call TRBJ1-2; D not certain. Germline CDR1 and CDR2: SGHVT and SQSDAQ. The CDR3 is 11 residues long. The V end lost 6 bases, the J end lost 4 bases, and 6 bases lay between the germline ends. The CDR3 sequence: CASSPGYGYTF. The CDR3 nucleotides are TGTGCCAGCAGTCCAGGCTATGGCTACACCTTC.

On this clone itself: At one end the junction does not follow the germline gene, possibly because of a read error. The chain carries TRBV6-6 and TRBJ2-4; D is undetermined. The germline CDR1 and CDR2 sequences are MNHNY and SVGAGI (reference sequence). This CDR3 is 13 amino acids long. CDR3 nucleotide sequence: TGTGCCAGCAGTTACCCGGCCATAAACATTCAGTACTTC. Translating it yields CASSYPAINIQYF.

The rearrangement links TRBV2 to TRBJ1-6, with 9 positions matching TRBD1. This CDR3 has 16 residues. The V gene end was trimmed by 0 bases and the J gene end by 10 bases; junction bases not matched to a gene: 7. In germline, CDR1 is SNHLY, CDR2 FYNNEI. This chain's CDR3 is CASSEASTGGSSPLHF. The DNA for the CDR3 is TGTGCCAGCAGTGAAGCGAGTACAGGGGGCTCATCACCCCTCCACTTT.

This sequence joins TRBV10-3 and TRBJ2-7, with D perhaps TRBD1 (5 bases). CDR1 and CDR2 (germline): ENHRY, SYGVKD. The V gene lost 5 bases and the J gene lost 0 bases, with 14 bases spanning the gap. This CDR3 is 15 amino acids long. CDR3 loop: CAISTDFDSSYEQYF. CDR3 nucleotides: TGTGCCATCAGTACAGACTTCGACAGCTCCTACGAGCAGTACTTC.

This rearrangement joins TRBV4-3 to TRBJ1-2; D gene ambiguous. Trimming removed 4 bases from V and 0 bases from J, with 15 bases in between. Looked up from germline, CDR1 is LGHNA and CDR2 is YSLEER. The CDR3 is 16 residues long. CDR3 DNA sequence: TGCGCCAGCAGCCCTAGGGAGACGCTCGCTAACTATGGCTACACCTTC. Translating gives CASSPRETLANYGYTF.

The rearrangement joins TRBV5-4 to TRBJ1-4; D is undetermined. V gave up 4 bases and J gave up 3 bases, with 16 bases separating them. This CDR3 spans 16 amino acids. Germline V gives CDR1 SGHNT, CDR2 YYREEE (reference sequence). CDR3 sequence (DNA): TGTGCCAGCAGCGAACCCGGAGCGGGTGCTAATGAAAAACTGTTTTTT. Translated: CASSEPGAGANEKLFF.

The chain carries TRBV25-1 and TRBJ1-3; D gene ambiguous. Per germline, CDR1 MGHDK and CDR2 SYGVNS. The V and J ends lost 8 bases and 10 bases respectively, with 27 bases between them. This CDR3 region has 16 residues. The CDR3 loop is CASPDPLLRQVPTIYF. The CDR3 bases are TGTGCCAGCCCTGATCCTCTCCTTAGACAAGTCCCTACCATATATTTT. Together with reference TRBV25-1 and TRBJ1-3, the CDR3 gives the full variable domain: EADIYQTPRYLVIGTGKKITLECSQTMGHDKMYWYQQDPGMELHLIHYSYGVNSTEKGDLSSESTVSRIRTEHFPLTLESARPSHTSQYLCASPDPLLRQVPTIYFGEGSWLTVV.

This chain connects TRBV21-1 to TRBJ2-7; the listed D gene, TRBD1, was not tested against the DNA. TRBV21-1 is a recognized pseudogene. CDR3 length equals 13 residues. In DNA, the CDR3 is TGTGCCAGCCATCACCGCAGGGGGCCCGAGCAGTACTTC. Translating gives CASHHRRGPEQYF.

The genes are TRBV7-3 and TRBJ2-3; TRBD2 might be the D (5 bases). CDR1 SGHTA and CDR2 FQGTGA come from the germline V gene. V was cut by 2 bases and J by 5 bases, with 8 bases left in between. CDR3 length: 13 amino acids. This CDR3 is CASSLPDLDTQYF. Here the CDR3 DNA reads TGTGCCAGCAGCTTACCGGACTTAGATACGCAGTATTTT.

V is TRBV6-5 and J is TRBJ2-7, with D unclear. This CDR3 has 14 residues. V was trimmed by 3 bases and J by 6 bases, leaving 15 bases between them. Per the germline V gene, CDR1 is MNHEY and CDR2 is SVGAGI. The CDR3 bases are TGTGCCAGCAGTTATTCCGGTGATACGGGCGAGCAGTACTTC. Protein: CASSYSGDTGEQYF.

The chain links TRBV11-3 to TRBJ1-2; D unresolved. Deletions cut 1 base from V and 6 bases from J, with 6 bases between. Germline V gene data show CDR1 as SGHNT and CDR2 as YENEEA. This CDR3 is built from 12 residues. This chain's CDR3 is CASSLVGDGYTF. The DNA of the CDR3 is TGTGCCAGCAGCTTAGTCGGGGATGGCTACACCTTC.

The chain links TRBV11-3 to TRBJ1-1, with 8 bases that match TRBD1. The CDR3 is 14 residues long. V shed 5 bases, J shed 3 bases, and the junction held 5 bases outside the gene matches. CDR1 and CDR2 (germline): SGHNT, YENEEA. DNA of the CDR3: TGTGCCAGCAGCAGACAGGGGTGGGACACTGAAGCTTTCTTT. It encodes CASSRQGWDTEAFF.

The CDR3 DNA sequence: TGTGCCATCAGTGAAGCTGGACAGAGATCCTATGGCTACACCTTC. Protein: CAISEAGQRSYGYTF. This sequence joins TRBV10-3 and TRBJ1-2, with a tentative D call TRBD1 (6 bases). This CDR3 has 15 amino acids. The germline V gene has CDR1 ENHRY and CDR2 SYGVKD. V shed 3 bases and J shed 4 bases, with 15 bases lying between them.